This TCR beta chain was sequenced for a study of T cell repertoires in cytomegalovirus infection. In the study overall: Public TCR beta signatures were indicative of both CMV infection and a matching HLA type.

Study results and caveats: Summed frequency of public TCR beta families distinguished CMV carriers with the relevant HLA. HLA-C-restricted TCR beta clonotypes specific for CMV led the ex vivo response.

Remarks on this clonotype: What it binds is not known.

In germline, CDR1 is MDHEN, CDR2 SYDVKM. The V end lost 7 bases, the J end lost 4 bases, and 20 bases lay between the germline ends. The CDR3 length is 16 residues. TCRdb re-called the reads with MiXCR, one entry per CDR3 protein. The sample lists some 300,000 distinct CDR3 sequences; about 17% were seen once. The genes are TRBV28 and TRBJ1-3; unclear D gene. Input material: PBMCs. The sequence derives from a human donor in good health (CMV status not recorded). Some clones in this sample may be carry-over from other donors' samples. CDR3 residues: CASKVGGVRLGNTIYF. In nucleotides, the CDR3 is TGTGCCAGCAAGGTTGGCGGTGTCAGACTCGGAAACACCATATATTTT.